What follows are 18 T cell receptor beta chains derived from one specimen sequenced in a study of T cells in women clearing cervical HPV infection. Method: immunoSEQ multiplex PCR; TCRdb's copy keeps in-frame clones and lacks some. This sample's clone table lists approximately 25,000 clones. Sequenced input: blood buffy coat. Source of these receptors: a woman between 18 and 70 years old with a cervical HPV16 infection that either progressed to CIN3+ or cleared (not recorded which).

Concerning this clone itself: The read halts 3 residues ahead of the CDR3 end, with the missing end drawn from the germline J gene. The rearrangement uses TRBV30 and TRBJ1-1, with no clear D. The CDR3 contains 13 residues. Germline CDR1 and CDR2: GTSNPN and SVGIG (reference sequence). The germline V and J ends were trimmed by 1 base and 0 bases, with 6 bases remaining between them. Partial CDR3 DNA: TGTGCCTGGAGTGGGAGCGTGAACACTGAA. It translates to CAWSGSVNTE. The complete CDR3 protein is CAWSGSVNTEAFF.

A remark on this clone: The CDR3 end is not reached by the read, which stops 3 residues before it; the germline J gene fills it in. Other DNA sequences in the sample encode the same CDR3. The J gene is TRBJ1-3, the V gene TRBV19; D unresolved. CDR3 length: 13 amino acids. Trimming cost V 7 bases and J 7 bases, with 14 bases left between them. The germline CDR1 and CDR2 sequences are LNHDA and SQIVND (reference sequence). The CDR3 loop is CASTTYVGNTIYF. The covered CDR3 bases are TGTGCCAGTACCACGTACGTGGGCAACACC.

With regard to this clone: From the germline J gene comes the end of the CDR3, since the read stops 3 residues before it. V is TRBV20-1 and J is TRBJ1-5; 9 nucleotides agree with TRBD1. CDR1 and CDR2 from the germline V gene are DFQATT and SNEGSKA (reference sequence). Trimming cost V 1 base and J 1 base; bases outside gene matches: 8. This CDR3 has 17 amino acids. CDR3 DNA, as far as it was read: TGCAGTGCTAGAGGGGCCGGGACAGGGCTAAGCAATCAGCCC. Protein sequence: CSARGAGTGLSNQP. The CDR3 in its entirety is CSARGAGTGLSNQPQHF.

A word on this clone: The read finishes 3 residues shy of the CDR3 end, and the germline J gene is used to complete it. The chain recombines TRBV10-3 with TRBJ2-7; D gene uncertain. Trimming removed 2 bases at V and 1 base at J, with 15 bases between. Germline V gene data show CDR1 as ENHRY and CDR2 as SYGVKD. There are 16 residues in the CDR3. The DNA read from the CDR3 is TGTGCCATCAGTGAGGACGCGAAGCGCTTGTCCTACGAG. Translation gives CAISEDAKRLSYE. The full CDR3 sequence reads CAISEDAKRLSYEQYF.

As to this clone: The read ends 3 residues early relative to the CDR3; the germline J gene fills the gap. V and J are TRBV7-9 and TRBJ1-1; possibly TRBD1 for D (6 bases). With 3 bases removed from V and 3 bases from J, the gap between germline ends came to 11 bases. The V gene's germline CDR1 is SEHNR and CDR2 FQNEAQ (reference sequence). The length of the CDR3 is 14 residues. The covered CDR3 bases are TGTGCCAGCAGCTTCCGGACAGCGGACACTGAA. This sequence encodes CASSFRTADTE. The complete CDR3 sequence is CASSFRTADTEAFF.

Regarding this clone: Read coverage stops 3 residues before the CDR3 terminus; the germline J gene supplies the remainder. This sequence joins TRBV30 and TRBJ1-5, with 7 bases fitting TRBD1. The CDR3 totals 15 residues. CDR1 is GTSNPN and CDR2 is SVGIG in the germline V gene (reference sequence). With 2 bases clipped from V and 2 bases from J, the junction kept 6 bases outside the gene matches. The DNA read from the CDR3 is TGTGCCTGGAGTCTAGGTACAGGGGGCAATCAGCCC. It translates to CAWSLGTGGNQP. The whole CDR3 region reads CAWSLGTGGNQPQHF.

With regard to this clone: The read comes to an end 3 residues before the CDR3 does, leaving the germline J gene to fill in the end. V and J are TRBV7-9 and TRBJ1-4; D is uncertain. The length of the CDR3 is 14 residues. Looked up from germline, CDR1 is SEHNR and CDR2 is FQNEAQ (reference sequence). Here the CDR3 reads CASSLVMAVTPLFF. The DNA read from the CDR3 is TGTGCCAGCAGCTTAGTGATGGCGGTTACACCA. Filled out from reference TRBV7-9 and TRBJ1-4, the complete variable domain reads DTGVSQNPRHKITKRGQNVTFRCDPISEHNRLYWYRQTLGQGPEFLTYFQNEAQLEKSRLLSDRFSAERPKGSFSTLEIQRTEQGDSAMYLCASSLVMAVTPLFFGSGTQLSVL.

About this clone itself: Sequencing ends 3 residues short of the CDR3 end; the germline J gene provides the rest. The chain employs TRBV7-7 and TRBJ2-3; a weak D match, TRBD1 (5 bases). The CDR3 is made up of 14 amino acids. The V gene lost 5 bases and the J gene lost 3 bases, with 12 bases spanning the gap. The germline V gene encodes CDR1 SSHAT and CDR2 FNYEAQ (reference sequence). CDR3 loop: CASSPGLGTDTQYF. The sequenced part of the CDR3 DNA is TGTGCCAGCAGCCCAGGGTTAGGAACAGATACG.

CDR3 DNA, as far as it was read: TGTGCCAGCAGCTTACTTTCTATGAACACTGAA. Protein: CASSLLSMNTE. The CDR3 as a whole reads CASSLLSMNTEAFF. V is TRBV7-9 and J is TRBJ1-1; D unresolved. From the germline J gene comes the end of the CDR3, since the read stops 3 residues before it. Germline V lookup: CDR1 SEHNR, CDR2 FQNEAQ (reference sequence). The germline V and J ends were trimmed by 2 bases and 0 bases, with 7 bases remaining between them. The CDR3 extends over 14 amino acids.

Details on this clone: The CDR3 goes on 3 residues after the read ends, and that part is filled in from the germline J gene. The V gene is TRBV2, the J gene TRBJ2-1; 12 nucleotides agree with TRBD2. After removal of 4 bases from V and 6 bases from J, the junction contained 7 bases not matched to a gene. Germline V gene data show CDR1 as SNHLY and CDR2 as FYNNEI. There are 16 residues in the CDR3. The CDR3 loop is CASSVLAGGPSNEQFF. CDR3 DNA, as far as it was read: TGTGCCAGCAGTGTCCTAGCGGGAGGGCCTTCCAATGAG.

Remarks on this clone: The read terminates 3 residues before the CDR3 end, so the remaining end is supplied by the germline J gene. The chain joins TRBV19 to TRBJ1-2, with D possibly matching TRBD1 (5 bases). Germline assignment: CDR1 LNHDA and CDR2 SQIVND (reference sequence). The CDR3 is 16 amino acids. CDR3 DNA, as far as it was read: TGTGCCAGTAGTATCCTTGGGACTAGCGGCTACAATGAC. This sequence encodes CASSILGTSGYND. The whole CDR3 reads CASSILGTSGYNDYTF.

Notes on this clone: Read coverage stops 3 residues before the CDR3 terminus; the germline J gene supplies the remainder. The rearrangement joins TRBV7-9 to TRBJ1-1; the D is unclear. Trimming left V 2 bases short and J 3 bases short, with 13 bases between. CDR1 is SEHNR, CDR2 FQNEAQ, per germline (reference sequence). CDR3 length: 15 residues. The CDR3 protein is CASSLSPRKDTEAFF. CDR3 bases read: TGTGCCAGCAGCTTATCCCCCCGAAAGGACACTGAA.

With regard to this clone: The CDR3 end lies 3 residues beyond the end of the read and is filled in from the germline J gene. The chain carries TRBV7-9 and TRBJ1-2; 8 positions match TRBD1. Germline-derived CDR1 and CDR2 are SEHNR and FQNEAQ (reference sequence). This CDR3 is built from 15 residues. The CDR3 protein is CASSSPGTGTYDYTF. CDR3 bases read: TGTGCCAGCAGTTCACCCGGGACAGGAACCTACGAC. The full variable domain, completed using reference TRBV7-9 and TRBJ1-2, is DTGVSQNPRHKITKRGQNVTFRCDPISEHNRLYWYRQTLGQGPEFLTYFQNEAQLEKSRLLSDRFSAERPKGSFSTLEIQRTEQGDSAMYLCASSSPGTGTYDYTFGSGTRLTVV.

As concerns this clone: Read sequence stops 3 residues before the CDR3 end, and the germline J gene provides the missing end. The J gene is TRBJ2-7, the V gene TRBV11-3, with D maybe TRBD2 (6 bases). The V gene lost 0 bases and the J gene lost 6 bases, with 9 bases spanning the gap. CDR3 length equals 13 residues. The germline CDR1 and CDR2 sequences are SGHNT and YENEEA. The sequenced part of the CDR3 DNA is TGTGCCAGCAGCTTAGATCCCGGGGGCGAG. Translating it yields CASSLDPGGE. The entire CDR3 is CASSLDPGGEQYF.

Comments on this clone: The read falls 3 residues short of the CDR3 end, and the missing part is taken from the germline J gene. This chain joins TRBV30 and TRBJ2-7; 7 nucleotides match TRBD1. Germline trimming cut 1 base from V and 0 bases from J; bases unmatched to any gene: 3. CDR3 length: 14 amino acids. Germline loops: CDR1 GTSNPN, CDR2 SVGIG (reference sequence). This CDR3 is CAWSGGTVSYEQYF. Partial CDR3 DNA: TGTGCCTGGAGTGGGGGGACAGTCTCCTACGAG.

Note on this clone: Read sequence stops 3 residues before the CDR3 end, and the germline J gene provides the missing end. This chain joins TRBV2 and TRBJ2-5, with TRBD2 matching over 11 bases. The CDR3 spans 17 residues. Trimming took 6 bases from V and 6 from J; bases not matched to a gene: 15. Germline CDR1 SNHLY, CDR2 FYNNEI. The CDR3 protein is CASSPPWVAGGRQTQYF. Partial CDR3 DNA: TGTGCCAGCAGCCCCCCGTGGGTAGCGGGAGGGCGACAGACC.

A remark on this clone: The CDR3 extends 3 residues past the end of the read, so its final part is completed from the germline J gene. V usage is TRBV2 and J usage is TRBJ2-2, with TRBD2 as a possible D gene (5 bases). Germline V gene sequence: CDR1 SNHLY, CDR2 FYNNEI. The CDR3 loop spans 12 amino acids. The ends were cut back, 6 bases at V and 7 bases at J, with 9 bases in the middle. The CDR3 protein is CASSSLGGELFF. The sequenced part of the CDR3 DNA is TGTGCCAGCAGCTCACTAGGCGGGGAG.

For this clone: The junction shows a germline mismatch at one end, possibly a read error. Read sequence stops 3 residues before the CDR3 end, and the germline J gene provides the missing end. Within the sample, other DNA sequences also encode this same CDR3. The chain couples TRBV7-3 to TRBJ1-3; a possible D gene is TRBD1 (5 bases). Germline V gene data show CDR1 as SGHTA and CDR2 as FQGTGA. This CDR3 region has 10 residues. The part of the CDR3 DNA that was read is TGTGCCAGGGGGCGAAACACA. It codes for CARGRNT. The complete CDR3 reads CARGRNTIYF. Full variable domain (remainder filled in from reference TRBV7-3 and TRBJ1-3): GAGVSQTPSNKVTEKGKYVELRCDPISGHTALYWYRQSLGQGPEFLIYFQGTGAADDSGLPNDRFFAVRPEGSVSTLKIQRTERGDSAVYLCARGRNTIYFGEGSWLTVV.